This T cell receptor beta chain came from a study of shared clonotypes between healthy human individuals. The protocol was immunoSEQ multiplex PCR, while the TCRdb copy is restricted to in-frame clones and leaves out a portion. In the table there are fewer than 3 million clones, 85% to 95% of which are singletons. This CDR3 comprises 18 residues. The V segment lost 0 bases and the J segment 6 bases; nucleotides outside the gene matches: 12. Germline-derived CDR1 and CDR2 are SEHNR and FQNEAQ (reference sequence). The sample taken for sequencing was naive CD4+ T cells from PBMCs. Stated subset: CD45RA+ positively selected. This TCR was sampled from a man between 18 and 35 years old in good health. Some clones in this sample may be carry-over from other donors' samples. The chain joins TRBV7-9 to TRBJ2-5, with 11 bases matching TRBD2. The CDR3 protein is CASSLAGALAGVGKTQYF. As DNA, the CDR3 is TGTGCCAGCAGCTTAGCTGGAGCACTAGCGGGAGTTGGAAAGACCCAGTACTTC. The whole variable domain, filled in from reference TRBV7-9 and TRBJ2-5, reads DTGVSQNPRHKITKRGQNVTFRCDPISEHNRLYWYRQTLGQGPEFLTYFQNEAQLEKSRLLSDRFSAERPKGSFSTLEIQRTEQGDSAMYLCASSLAGALAGVGKTQYFGPGTRLLVL.